Listed below are T cell receptor beta chains from one sample, sequenced in a study of T cell responses to AZD1222 COVID-19 vaccine. Only in-frame clones appear in the TCRdb table, and some are missing; sequencing was by immunoSEQ multiplex PCR. The table includes around 97,000 clones, less than 95% detected once. This specimen consisted of peripheral blood, obtained on day 0 of AZD1222 vaccination. These receptors all stem from an adult in good health. Both conserved end residues are part of each CDR3.

>14|TRBJ1-2|TRBV11-2
CASSSTGGEDGYTF
>16|TRBJ2-1|TRBV6-1
CASSEAFRPTVNEQFF
>13|TRBJ1-5|TRBV7-2
CASSLEWNQPQHF
>14|TRBJ1-3|TRBV4-2
CASSQDSQGNTIYF
>16|TRBJ1-5|TRBV19
CASSMMTGRRNQPQHF
>15|TRBJ2-3|TRBV5-1
CASSVAGGVTDTQYF
>12|TRBJ2-2|TRBV30
CAWSGQGGELFF
>13|TRBJ1-3|TRBV3-1/TRBV3-2
CASSQRTAVPIYF
>14|TRBJ1-2|TRBV5-1
CASSLAQGGYGYTF
>13|TRBJ2-1|TRBV9
CASSPGLYNEQFF
>16|TRBJ2-1|TRBV5-4
CASSRRGGSGGAEQFF
>13|TRBJ1-1|TRBV19
CASRIVTNTEAFF
>15|TRBJ1-4|TRBV30
CAWRARQGGAEKLFF
>12|TRBJ1-1|TRBV3-1/TRBV3-2
CASIAGLGEAFF
>13|TRBJ2-1|TRBV9
CASSLGQGNEQFF
>16|TRBJ1-2|TRBV4-1
CASSRGSYISGYGYTF
>16|TRBJ2-7|TRBV28
CASSFRWSRGDYEQYF